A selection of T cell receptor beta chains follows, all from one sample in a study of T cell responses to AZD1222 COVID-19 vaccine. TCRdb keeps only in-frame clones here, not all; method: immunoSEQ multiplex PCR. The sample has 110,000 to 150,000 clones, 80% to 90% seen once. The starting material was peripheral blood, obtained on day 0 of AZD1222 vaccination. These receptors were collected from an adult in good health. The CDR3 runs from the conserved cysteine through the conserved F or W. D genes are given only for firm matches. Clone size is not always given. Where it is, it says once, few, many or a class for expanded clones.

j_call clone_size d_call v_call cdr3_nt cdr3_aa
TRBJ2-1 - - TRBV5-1 TGCGCCAGCTGGATCCCGGGGTCCCATTGCTCCTACAATGAGCAGTTCTTC CASWIPGSHCSYNEQFF
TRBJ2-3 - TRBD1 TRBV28 TGTGCCAGCAATCTCTTGACAGGGAATCCTAGCACAGATACGCAGTATTTT CASNLLTGNPSTDTQYF
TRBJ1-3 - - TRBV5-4 TGTGCCAGCCGGGACGGAGGAAACACCATATATTTT CASRDGGNTIYF
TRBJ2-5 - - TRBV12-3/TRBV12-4 TGTGCCACCATGTTAAGGGACCGAGAGACCCAGTACTTC CATMLRDRETQYF
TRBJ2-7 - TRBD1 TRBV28 TGTGCCAGCAGAACGACAGGGTCGGGCTACGAGCAGTACTTC CASRTTGSGYEQYF
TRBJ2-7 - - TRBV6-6 TGTGCCATAAGACAAAATAAGGGATACGAGCAGTACTTC CAIRQNKGYEQYF
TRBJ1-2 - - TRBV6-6 TGTGCCAGCTCTGAGGGAATGGAGTATGGCTACACCTTC CASSEGMEYGYTF
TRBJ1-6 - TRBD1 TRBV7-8 TGTGCCAGCAGCTTAGGGGGACAGGGGGTGGTTTCACCCCTCCACTTT CASSLGGQGVVSPLHF
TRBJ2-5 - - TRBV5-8 TGTGCCAGCAGCCCCTATTTAGGGGGTAAGACCCAGTACTTC CASSPYLGGKTQYF
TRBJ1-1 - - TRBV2 TGTGCCAGCAGCGTAGGGGACACTGAAGCTTTCTTT CASSVGDTEAFF
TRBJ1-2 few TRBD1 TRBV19 TGTGCCAGTAGTCTACAGGGGTACTATGGCTACACCTTC CASSLQGYYGYTF
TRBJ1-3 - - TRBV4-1 TGCGCCAGCAGCCAAGTAATCTTAAGGGTAGGAGGAAACACCATATATTTT CASSQVILRVGGNTIYF
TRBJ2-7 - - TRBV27 TGTGCCAGCAGTTTTATAGGCAGGGCCTACGAGCAGTACTTC CASSFIGRAYEQYF
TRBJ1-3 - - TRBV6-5 TGTGCCAGCAGTTTACAGGAATGGGGATACACCATATATTTT CASSLQEWGYTIYF
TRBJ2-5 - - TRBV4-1 TGCGCCAGCAGCCAAGTGGGTCAGAGTTTCGAGACCCAGTACTTC CASSQVGQSFETQYF
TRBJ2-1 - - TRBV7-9 TGTGCCAGCAGCTTAGATTCGTACAATGAGCAGTTCTTC CASSLDSYNEQFF
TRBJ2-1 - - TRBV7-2 TGTGCTAAAGGGGAATCCTACAATGAGCAGTTCTTC CAKGESYNEQFF
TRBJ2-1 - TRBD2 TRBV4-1 TGCGCCAGCAGCCGCTCGGGCCTAGCGGGAAGCTCAGGGTCCTACAATGAGCAGTTCTTC CASSRSGLAGSSGSYNEQFF
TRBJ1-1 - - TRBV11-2 TGTGCCAGCAGCTTAGGGGAACCGAACACTGAAGCTTTCTTT CASSLGEPNTEAFF
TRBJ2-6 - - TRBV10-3 TGTGCCATCAGTCCCCGAGACGTTAGCTCTGGGGCCAACGTCCTGACTTTC CAISPRDVSSGANVLTF
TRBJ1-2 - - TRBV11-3 TGCATCTTATCGTATGGCTACACCTTC CILSYGYTF
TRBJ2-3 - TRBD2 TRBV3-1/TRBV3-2 TGTGCCAGCAGCCAAGCCAGCGGGGGGGCAGATACGCAGTATTTT CASSQASGGADTQYF
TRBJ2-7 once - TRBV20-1 TGCAGTGCTAGTCCCAGCGAGCAGTACTTC CSASPSEQYF
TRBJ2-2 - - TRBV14 TGTGCCAGCAGCCAAAGTATTGGGAGCACCGGGGAGCTGTTTTTT CASSQSIGSTGELFF
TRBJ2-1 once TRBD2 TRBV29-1 TGCAGCGTTGGAGGACTAGTCTACAATGAGCAGTTCTTC CSVGGLVYNEQFF
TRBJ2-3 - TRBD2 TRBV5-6 TGTGCCAGCAGCACGGGACTAGCGAACTACATGTATACGCAGTATTTT CASSTGLANYMYTQYF
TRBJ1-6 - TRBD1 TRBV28 TGTGCCAGCAGTCAGGCGGGGGGGACAGGGTATTCACCCCTCCACTTT CASSQAGGTGYSPLHF
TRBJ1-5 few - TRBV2 TGTGCCAGCAGTGCGAGTGAGCCTTTACCCCAGCATTTT CASSASEPLPQHF
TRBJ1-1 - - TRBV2 TGTGCCAGCATTTATGGGGGGACGGAGAACACTGAAGCTTTCTTT CASIYGGTENTEAFF
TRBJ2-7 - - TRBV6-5 TGTGCCAGCAGACCCCTCCGGGACGCTCCCTACGAGCAGTACTTC CASRPLRDAPYEQYF
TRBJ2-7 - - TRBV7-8 TGTGCCAGCAGCTTGGATTGGTCGGGGGCCTACGAGCAGTACTTC CASSLDWSGAYEQYF
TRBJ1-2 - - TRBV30 TGTGCCTGGAGTAAGGGGGTAACACCTAACTATGGCTACACCTTC CAWSKGVTPNYGYTF
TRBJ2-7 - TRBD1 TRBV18 TGTGCCAGCTCACCAGGCCAGGGGGCCTACGAGCAGTACTTC CASSPGQGAYEQYF
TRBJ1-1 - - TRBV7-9 TGTGCCAGCAGCCCCCCCGGGGGCAACACTGAAGCTTTCTTT CASSPPGGNTEAFF
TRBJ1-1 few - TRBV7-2 TGTGCCAGCAGCTTAGACAGGGACACTGAAGCTTTCTTT CASSLDRDTEAFF
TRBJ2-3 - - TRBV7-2 TGTGCCAGCAGCTTAGGTCCGGCGGCAGGGACAGATACGCAGTATTTT CASSLGPAAGTDTQYF
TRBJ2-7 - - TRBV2 TGTGCCGGACGGCAGGGTTACGAGCAGTACTTC CAGRQGYEQYF